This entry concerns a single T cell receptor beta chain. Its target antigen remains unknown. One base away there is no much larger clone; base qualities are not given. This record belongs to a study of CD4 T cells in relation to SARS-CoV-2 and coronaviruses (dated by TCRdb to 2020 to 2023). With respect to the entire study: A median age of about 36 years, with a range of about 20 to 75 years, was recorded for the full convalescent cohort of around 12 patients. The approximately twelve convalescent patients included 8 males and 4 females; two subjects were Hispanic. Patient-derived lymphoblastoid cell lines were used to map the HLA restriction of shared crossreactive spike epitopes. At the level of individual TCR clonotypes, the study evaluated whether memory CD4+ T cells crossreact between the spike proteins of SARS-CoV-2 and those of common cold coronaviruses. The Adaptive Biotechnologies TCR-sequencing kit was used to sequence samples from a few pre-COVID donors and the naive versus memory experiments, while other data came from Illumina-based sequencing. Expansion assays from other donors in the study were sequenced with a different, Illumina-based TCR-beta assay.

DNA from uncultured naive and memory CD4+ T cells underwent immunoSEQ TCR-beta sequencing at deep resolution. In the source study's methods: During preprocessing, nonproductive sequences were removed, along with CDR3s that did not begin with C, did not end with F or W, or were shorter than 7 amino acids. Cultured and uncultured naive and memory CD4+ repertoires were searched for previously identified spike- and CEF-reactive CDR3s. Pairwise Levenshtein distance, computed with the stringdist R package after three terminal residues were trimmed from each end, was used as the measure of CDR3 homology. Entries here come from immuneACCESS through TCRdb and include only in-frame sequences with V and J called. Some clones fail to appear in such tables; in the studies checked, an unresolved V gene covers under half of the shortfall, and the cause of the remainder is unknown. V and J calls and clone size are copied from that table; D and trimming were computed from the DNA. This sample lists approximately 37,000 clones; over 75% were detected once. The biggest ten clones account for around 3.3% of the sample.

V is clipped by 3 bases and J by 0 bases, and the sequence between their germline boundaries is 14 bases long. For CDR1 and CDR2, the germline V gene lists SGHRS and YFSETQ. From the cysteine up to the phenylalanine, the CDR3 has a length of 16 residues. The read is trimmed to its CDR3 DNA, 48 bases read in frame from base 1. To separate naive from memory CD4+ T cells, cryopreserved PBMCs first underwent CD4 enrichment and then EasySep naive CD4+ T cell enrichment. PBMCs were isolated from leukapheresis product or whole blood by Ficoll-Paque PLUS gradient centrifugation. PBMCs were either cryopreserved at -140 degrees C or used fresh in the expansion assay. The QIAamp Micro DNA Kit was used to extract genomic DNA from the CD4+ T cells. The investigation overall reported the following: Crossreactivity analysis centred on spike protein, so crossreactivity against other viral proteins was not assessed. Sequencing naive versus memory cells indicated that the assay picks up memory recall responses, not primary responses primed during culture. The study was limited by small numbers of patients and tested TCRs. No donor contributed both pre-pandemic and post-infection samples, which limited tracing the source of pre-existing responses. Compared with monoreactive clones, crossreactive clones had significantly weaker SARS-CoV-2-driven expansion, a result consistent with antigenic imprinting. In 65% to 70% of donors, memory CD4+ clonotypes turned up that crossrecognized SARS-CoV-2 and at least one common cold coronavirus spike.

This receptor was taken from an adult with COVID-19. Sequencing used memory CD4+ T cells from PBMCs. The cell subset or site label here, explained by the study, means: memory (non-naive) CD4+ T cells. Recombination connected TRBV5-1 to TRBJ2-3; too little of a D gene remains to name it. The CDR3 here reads CASSSGRSPSTDTQYF. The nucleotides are TGCGCCAGCAGCTCCGGACGGAGTCCTAGCACAGATACGCAGTATTTT.